This T cell receptor (beta chain) was obtained from a study of blood T cell repertoires in COVID-19. Overall study context: Samples of COVID-19 (acute and convalescent) were obtained from the United States, Italy and Spain. In each case, the material was cDNA or gDNA derived from T cells, B-cell-depleted T cells, or PBMCs.

In the source study's methods: Amplification of reference gene primers provided the estimated nucleated cell counts. Sequencing used immunoSEQ multiplex PCR; TCRdb keeps in-frame clones, though not all of them. D and trimming were read from the DNA, whereas the V and J calls and clone size are those reported in that table. The data hold 240,000 or so clones, with about 81% observed a single time. The CDR3 extends over 14 amino acids. Germline-derived CDR1 and CDR2 are KGHSH and LQKENI. V gave up 2 bases and J gave up 4 bases; unmatched junction bases: 0. The chain uses TRBV18 and TRBJ2-3; 10 bases are a match to TRBD1. The receptor was isolated from a woman aged 60-70 years with active or convalescent COVID-19. The sample taken for sequencing was peripheral blood. The CDR3 here is CASSPGQGADTQYF. CDR3 DNA: TGTGCCAGCTCACCAGGACAGGGGGCAGATACGCAGTATTTT.